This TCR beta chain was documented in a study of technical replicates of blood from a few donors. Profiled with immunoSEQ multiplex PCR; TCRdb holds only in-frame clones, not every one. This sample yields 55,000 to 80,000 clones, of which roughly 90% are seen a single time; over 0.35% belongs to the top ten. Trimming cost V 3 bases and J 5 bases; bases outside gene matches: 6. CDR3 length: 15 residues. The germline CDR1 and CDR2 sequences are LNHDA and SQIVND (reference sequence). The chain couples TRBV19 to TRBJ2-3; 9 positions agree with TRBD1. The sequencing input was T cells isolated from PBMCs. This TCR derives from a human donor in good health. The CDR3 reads CASSIGTGNVDTQYF. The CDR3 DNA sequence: TGTGCCAGTAGTATCGGGACAGGGAATGTAGATACGCAGTATTTT.